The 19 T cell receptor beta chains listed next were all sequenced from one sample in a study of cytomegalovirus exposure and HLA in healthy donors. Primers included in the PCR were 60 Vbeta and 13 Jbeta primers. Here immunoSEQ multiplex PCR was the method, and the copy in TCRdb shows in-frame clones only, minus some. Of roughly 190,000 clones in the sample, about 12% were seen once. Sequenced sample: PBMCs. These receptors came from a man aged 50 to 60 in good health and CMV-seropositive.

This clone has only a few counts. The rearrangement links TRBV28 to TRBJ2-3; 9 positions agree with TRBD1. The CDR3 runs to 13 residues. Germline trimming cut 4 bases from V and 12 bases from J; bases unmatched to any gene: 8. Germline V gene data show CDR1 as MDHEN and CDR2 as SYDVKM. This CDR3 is CASSSPDRGLQYF. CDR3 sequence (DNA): TGTGCCAGCAGTTCCCCGGACAGGGGCTTACAGTATTTT.

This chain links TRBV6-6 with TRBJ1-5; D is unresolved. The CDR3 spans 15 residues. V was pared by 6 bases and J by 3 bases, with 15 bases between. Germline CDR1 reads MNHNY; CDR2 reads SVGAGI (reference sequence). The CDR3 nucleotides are TGTGCCAGCAGCCCCCTGGAGGGCTACAATCAGCCCCAGCATTTT. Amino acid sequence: CASSPLEGYNQPQHF.

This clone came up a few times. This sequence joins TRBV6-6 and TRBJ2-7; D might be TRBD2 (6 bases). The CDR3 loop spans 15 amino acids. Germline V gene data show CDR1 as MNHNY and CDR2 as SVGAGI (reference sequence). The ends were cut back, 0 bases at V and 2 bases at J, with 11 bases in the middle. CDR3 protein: CASSYSLPGAYEQYF. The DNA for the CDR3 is TGTGCCAGCAGTTACTCTCTCCCGGGGGCCTACGAGCAGTACTTC.

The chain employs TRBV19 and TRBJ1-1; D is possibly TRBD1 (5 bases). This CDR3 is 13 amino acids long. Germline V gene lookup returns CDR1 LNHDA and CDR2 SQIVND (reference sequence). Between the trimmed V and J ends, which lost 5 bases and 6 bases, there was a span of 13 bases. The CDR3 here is CASSFQGLSEAFF. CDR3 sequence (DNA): TGTGCCAGTAGTTTCCAGGGTTTGTCTGAAGCTTTCTTT.

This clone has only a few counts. CDR3 residues: CASSSPSIHEQFF. For the CDR3, the DNA is TGTGCCAGCAGTTCCCCCAGTATCCATGAGCAGTTCTTC. This sequence joins TRBV28 and TRBJ2-1; D gene unclear. The CDR3 consists of 13 residues. Germline V lookup: CDR1 MDHEN, CDR2 SYDVKM. Trimming pared 4 bases from V and 8 bases from J, leaving 12 bases between.

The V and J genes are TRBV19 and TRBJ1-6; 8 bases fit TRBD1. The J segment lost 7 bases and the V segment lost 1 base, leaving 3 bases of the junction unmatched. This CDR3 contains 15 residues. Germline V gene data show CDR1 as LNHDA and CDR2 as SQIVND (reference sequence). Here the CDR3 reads CASSIVRDRNSPLHF. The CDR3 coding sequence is TGTGCCAGTAGTATAGTCCGGGACAGGAATTCACCCCTCCACTTT.

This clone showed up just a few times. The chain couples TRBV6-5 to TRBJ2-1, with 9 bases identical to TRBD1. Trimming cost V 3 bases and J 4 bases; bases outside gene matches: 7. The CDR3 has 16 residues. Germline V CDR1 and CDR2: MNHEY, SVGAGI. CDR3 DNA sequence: TGTGCCAGCAGTTATTCCGGGACAGGGCGTTACAATGAGCAGTTCTTC. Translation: CASSYSGTGRYNEQFF.

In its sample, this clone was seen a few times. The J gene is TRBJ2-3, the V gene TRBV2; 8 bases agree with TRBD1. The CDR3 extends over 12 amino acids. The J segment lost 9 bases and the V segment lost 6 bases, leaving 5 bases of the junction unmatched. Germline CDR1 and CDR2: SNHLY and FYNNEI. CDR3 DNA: TGTGCCAGCAGGGCTGGACAGGGCACGCAGTATTTT. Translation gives CASRAGQGTQYF.

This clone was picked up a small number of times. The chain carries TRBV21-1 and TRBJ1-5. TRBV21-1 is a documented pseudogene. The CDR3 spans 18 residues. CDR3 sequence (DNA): TGTGCCAGAGGGGAGGGCAGGGCATCGTTCGGCAGCAATCAGCCCCAGCATTTT. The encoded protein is CARGEGRASFGSNQPQHF.

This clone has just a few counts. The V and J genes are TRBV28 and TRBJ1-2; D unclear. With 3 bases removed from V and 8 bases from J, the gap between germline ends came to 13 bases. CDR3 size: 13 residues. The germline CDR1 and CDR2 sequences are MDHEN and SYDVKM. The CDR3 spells CASSLTRTMGYTF. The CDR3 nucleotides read TGTGCCAGCAGTTTGACGAGAACTATGGGCTACACCTTC.

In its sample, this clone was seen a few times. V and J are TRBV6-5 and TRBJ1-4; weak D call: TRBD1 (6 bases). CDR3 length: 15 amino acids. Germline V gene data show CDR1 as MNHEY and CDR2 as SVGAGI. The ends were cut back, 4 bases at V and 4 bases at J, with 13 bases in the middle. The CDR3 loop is CASSFGTTFNEKLFF. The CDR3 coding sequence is TGTGCCAGCAGTTTCGGGACAACCTTTAATGAAAAACTGTTTTTT.

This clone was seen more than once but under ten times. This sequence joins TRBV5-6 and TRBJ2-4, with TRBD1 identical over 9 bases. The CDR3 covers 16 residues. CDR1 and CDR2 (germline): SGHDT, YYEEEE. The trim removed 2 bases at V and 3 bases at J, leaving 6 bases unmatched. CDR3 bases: TGTGCCAGCAGCTTAACAGGGGGCTGGGACAAAAACATTCAGTACTTC. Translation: CASSLTGGWDKNIQYF.

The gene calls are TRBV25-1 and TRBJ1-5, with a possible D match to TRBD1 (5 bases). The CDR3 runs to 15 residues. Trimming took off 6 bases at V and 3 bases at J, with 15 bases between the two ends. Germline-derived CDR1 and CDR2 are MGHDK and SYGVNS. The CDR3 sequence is CASSPLGGLNQPQHF. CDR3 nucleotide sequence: TGTGCCAGCAGCCCCCTCGGGGGTCTCAATCAGCCCCAGCATTTT. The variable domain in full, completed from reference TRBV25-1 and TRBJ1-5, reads EADIYQTPRYLVIGTGKKITLECSQTMGHDKMYWYQQDPGMELHLIHYSYGVNSTEKGDLSSESTVSRIRTEHFPLTLESARPSHTSQYLCASSPLGGLNQPQHFGDGTRLSIL.

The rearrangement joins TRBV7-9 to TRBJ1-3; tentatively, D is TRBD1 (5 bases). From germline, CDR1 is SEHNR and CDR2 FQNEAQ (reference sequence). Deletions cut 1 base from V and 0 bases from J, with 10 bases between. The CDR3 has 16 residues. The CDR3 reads CASSLGGTPSGNTIYF. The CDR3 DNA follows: TGTGCCAGCAGCTTAGGGGGCACGCCCTCTGGAAACACCATATATTTT. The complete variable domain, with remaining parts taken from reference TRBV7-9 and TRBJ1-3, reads DTGVSQNPRHKITKRGQNVTFRCDPISEHNRLYWYRQTLGQGPEFLTYFQNEAQLEKSRLLSDRFSAERPKGSFSTLEIQRTEQGDSAMYLCASSLGGTPSGNTIYFGEGSWLTVV.

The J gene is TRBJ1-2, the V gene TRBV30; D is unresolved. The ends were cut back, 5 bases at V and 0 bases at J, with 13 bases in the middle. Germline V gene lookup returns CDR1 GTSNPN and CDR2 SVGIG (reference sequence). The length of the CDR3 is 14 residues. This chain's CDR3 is CAWVGSYSNYGYTF. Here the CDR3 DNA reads TGTGCCTGGGTCGGGTCTTACTCTAACTATGGCTACACCTTC.

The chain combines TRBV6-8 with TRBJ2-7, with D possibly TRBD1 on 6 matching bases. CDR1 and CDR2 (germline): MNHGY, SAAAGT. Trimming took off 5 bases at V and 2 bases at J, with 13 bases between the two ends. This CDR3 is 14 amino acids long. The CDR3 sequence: CASSGNRAAYEQYV. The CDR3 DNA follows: TGTGCCAGCAGTGGTAACAGGGCCGCCTACGAGCAGTACGTC.

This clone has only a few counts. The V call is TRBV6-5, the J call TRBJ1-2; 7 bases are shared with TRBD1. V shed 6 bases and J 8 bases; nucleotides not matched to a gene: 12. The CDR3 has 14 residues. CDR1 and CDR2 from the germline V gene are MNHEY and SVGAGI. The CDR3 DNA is TGTGCCAGCAGCTCTGACAGGGTTGGTTACGGCTACACCTTC. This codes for CASSSDRVGYGYTF.

The DNA of the CDR3 is TGTGCCAGCAGCTTGGGGGCCCTGGGGAACACTGAAGCTTTCTTT. Translating gives CASSLGALGNTEAFF. This rearrangement joins TRBV5-6 to TRBJ1-1; D gene uncertain. V dropped 0 bases and J dropped 1 base, with 10 bases sitting between them. Germline V lookup: CDR1 SGHDT, CDR2 YYEEEE. The CDR3 length is 15 residues.

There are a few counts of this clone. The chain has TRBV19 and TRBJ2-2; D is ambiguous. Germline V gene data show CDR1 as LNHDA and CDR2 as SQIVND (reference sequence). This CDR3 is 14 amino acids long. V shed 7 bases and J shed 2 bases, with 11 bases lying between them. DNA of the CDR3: TGTGCCAGTACGTCAACACCAAACACCGGGGAGCTGTTTTTT. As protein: CASTSTPNTGELFF.